The source of this T cell receptor beta chain is a study of T-cell memory formation after mild COVID-19. V was pared by 1 base and J by 3 bases, with 4 bases of the junction left unmatched. CDR3 length: 15 residues. Per the germline V gene, CDR1 is MNHNS and CDR2 is SASEGT. A single record per CDR3 protein comes from TCRdb applying MiXCR to the 5' RACE reads. The sample has 300,000 to 400,000 distinct CDR3 sequences; about 13% are singletons. The rearrangement uses TRBV6-1 and TRBJ2-7; 9 bases map to TRBD1. Sequenced: PBMCs or a T cell subset sorted from them (not recorded which). This receptor was obtained from a young man who had mild COVID-19 (a few samples of this study predate the infection). Cell type and time point are not known. Written as DNA, the CDR3 is TGTGCCAGCAGTGAAGAACGGGGACAGGGCTACGAGCAGTACTTC. As protein: CASSEERGQGYEQYF.